The TCR beta chain described here comes from a study of blood T cell repertoires in COVID-19. Whole-study context: Acute-phase and convalescent COVID-19 samples originated in the United States, Italy and Spain. The cDNA or gDNA used as material had been derived from T cells, B-cell-depleted T cells, or PBMCs.

With regard to this clone: Within the sample, other DNA sequences also encode this same CDR3.

The CDR3 runs to 11 residues. Germline CDR1 and CDR2: GTSNPN and SVGIG (reference sequence). The V end lost 8 bases, the J end lost 1 base, and 8 bases lay between the germline ends. In the authors' methods: Amplification from reference gene primers served as the basis for estimated nucleated cell counts. Clones were sequenced by immunoSEQ multiplex PCR, and TCRdb holds only the in-frame ones, with some missing. V, J and clone size are taken as reported in that table, and D and trimming were inferred from the DNA itself. The data show 300,000 or so clones, with around four fifths seen just once and about 1.2% held by the top ten.

The sequencing sample was made of peripheral blood. This chain links TRBV30 with TRBJ1-1, with D possibly being TRBD1 (6 bases). This clonotype was sampled from a woman in her forties or fifties with acute or convalescent COVID-19. CDR3 nucleotides: TGTGCCGGCAGGGGGAACACTGAAGCTTTCTTT. It codes for CAGRGNTEAFF.